This T cell receptor beta chain stems from a study of blood T cell repertoires in COVID-19. With V trimmed by 5 bases and J by 6 bases, 4 bases remained unmatched. Germline CDR1 LGHDT, CDR2 YNNKEL (reference sequence). The CDR3 sequence is 13 residues long. Repertoires were generated with immunoSEQ multiplex PCR, while TCRdb's copy carries only in-frame clones and drops some. The table lists roughly 90,000 clones, 70% to 90% of them singletons, with 2.7% in the top ten. The source of this sequence is a man between 50 and 59 years old with COVID-19, enrolled during active disease. The V and J genes are TRBV3-1 (or the pseudogene TRBV3-2) and TRBJ1-2; 9 positions agree with TRBD1. The specimen was peripheral blood. The CDR3 sequence is CASSKTGGNGYTF. For the CDR3, the DNA is TGTGCCAGCAGCAAGACAGGGGGTAATGGCTACACCTTC.